A single sample is the source of the 26 T cell receptor beta chains below, sequenced in a study of blood T cell repertoires in COVID-19 (dated by TCRdb to 2019 to 2021). Receptors were amplified or captured by the immunoSEQ multiplex PCR assay. TCRdb limited this immuneACCESS table to in-frame rearrangements with V and J called. A share of clones is missing; checked studies link under half to unresolved V genes, and the rest is unexplained. The sample table contains 9,500 to 15,000 clones; only one count was recorded for approximately 86% of them. Around a fifth of the sample is taken by the ten largest. Sequenced sample: peripheral blood. These receptors all come from a human donor in a cohort sampled during active COVID-19.

This clone was detected only once. V usage is TRBV9 and J usage is TRBJ2-7, with 7 bases aligning to TRBD2. CDR1 and CDR2 (germline): SGDLS, YYNGEE. The CDR3 is 15 amino acids. After removal of 0 bases from V and 5 bases from J, the junction contained 8 bases not matched to a gene. CDR3 nucleotides: TGTGCCAGCAGCGTAGAGGGGAGGGTCAAGGACGAGCAGTACTTC. This translates into CASSVEGRVKDEQYF.

The rearrangement joins TRBV25-1 to TRBJ1-2; TRBD1 is a possible D gene (5 bases). CDR3 size: 11 residues. V was clipped by 5 bases and J by 8 bases, with 9 bases between them. Germline-derived CDR1 and CDR2 are MGHDK and SYGVNS. CDR3 DNA sequence: TGTGCCAGCAGTTCAGGGTTGGGCTACACCTTC. It encodes CASSSGLGYTF.

The rearrangement joins TRBV5-1 to TRBJ1-1; D gene unclear. With 7 bases removed from V and 5 bases from J, the gap between germline ends came to 15 bases. This CDR3 comprises 13 residues. CDR1 and CDR2 (germline): SGHRS, YFSETQ. As DNA, the CDR3 is TGCGCCAGCTTCGGGTGGGAGGGAACTGAAGCTTTCTTT. Protein: CASFGWEGTEAFF.

Here the CDR3 DNA reads TGTGCCAGTAGTAGGACTAGCCGGGCCAAAAACATTCAGTACTTC. It is translated as CASSRTSRAKNIQYF. The chain combines TRBV19 with TRBJ2-4; TRBD2 matches at 8 bases. Germline V gene sequence: CDR1 LNHDA, CDR2 SQIVND (reference sequence). The V and J ends lost 4 bases and 1 base, in that order; junction bases with no gene match: 3. The CDR3 has 15 residues.

J is TRBJ2-6 and V is TRBV28; tentatively, D is TRBD2 (5 bases). Germline V gene lookup returns CDR1 MDHEN and CDR2 SYDVKM. The CDR3 has 15 amino acids. V lost 8 bases and J 4 bases, leaving 15 bases between the germline ends. The CDR3 bases are TGTGCCAGCCTTCCCTGGGGAGCCGGGGCCAACGTCCTGACTTTC. Its protein product is CASLPWGAGANVLTF.

The chain uses TRBV15 and TRBJ1-1; possibly TRBD1 for D (5 bases). This CDR3 has 15 amino acids. Between the trimmed V and J ends, which lost 2 bases and 4 bases, there was a span of 14 bases. Germline assignment: CDR1 LNHNV and CDR2 YYDKDF (reference sequence). CDR3 in amino acids: CATSRRRQSGTEAFF. In DNA form, the CDR3 reads TGTGCCACCAGCAGACGTAGACAGTCGGGCACTGAAGCTTTCTTT.

J is TRBJ1-2 and V is TRBV27, with 11 nucleotides matching TRBD1. This CDR3 has 19 amino acids. V lost 6 bases, J lost 4 bases, and 19 bases stayed unmatched. Germline CDR1 MNHEY, CDR2 SMNVEV (reference sequence). CDR3 protein: CASSPARPRTGGSGYGYTF. The CDR3 DNA reads as TGTGCCAGCAGCCCTGCCCGCCCCCGGACAGGGGGCAGTGGCTATGGCTACACCTTC.

V usage is TRBV18 and J usage is TRBJ1-1; no definite D call. Germline CDR1 is KGHSH and CDR2 is LQKENI. The V gene lost 3 bases and the J gene lost 0 bases, with 8 bases spanning the gap. The CDR3 covers 14 residues. The CDR3 spells CASSPAIMNTEAFF. Written as DNA, the CDR3 is TGTGCCAGCTCACCGGCCATCATGAACACTGAAGCTTTCTTT.

This rearrangement joins TRBV19 to TRBJ1-1; possible D gene TRBD1, 5 bases. Trimming took off 6 bases at V and 4 bases at J, with 21 bases between the two ends. This CDR3 has 16 residues. Germline V gene lookup returns CDR1 LNHDA and CDR2 SQIVND (reference sequence). CDR3 sequence reads: CASRTASNLQGTEAFF. The CDR3 bases are TGTGCCAGTAGGACCGCCAGTAATTTGCAGGGCACTGAAGCTTTCTTT.

This rearrangement joins TRBV11-2 to TRBJ2-7; tentative D call: TRBD2 (7 bases). Germline V gene sequence: CDR1 SGHAT, CDR2 FQNNGV. V was cut by 5 bases and J by 3 bases, with 17 bases left in between. This CDR3 region has 15 residues. The CDR3 DNA follows: TGTGCCAGCAGCCCATGGGGGGGGCTGAACTACGAGCAGTACTTC. Amino acid sequence: CASSPWGGLNYEQYF.

In its sample, this clone was seen a few times. The V call is TRBV19, the J call TRBJ1-1, with 7 positions matching TRBD1. Per the germline V gene, CDR1 is LNHDA and CDR2 is SQIVND (reference sequence). CDR3 length: 13 amino acids. V was clipped by 3 bases and J by 3 bases; unmatched bases: 1. DNA of the CDR3: TGTGCCAGTAGTATTCAGGGGGACACTGAAGCTTTCTTT. Its protein product is CASSIQGDTEAFF. The full variable domain, in which reference TRBV19 and TRBJ1-1 provide the parts outside the CDR3, is DGGITQSPKYLFRKEGQNVTLSCEQNLNHDAMYWYRQDPGQGLRLIYYSQIVNDFQKGDIAEGYSVSREKKESFPLTVTSAQKNPTAFYLCASSIQGDTEAFFGQGTRLTVV.

The CDR3 spells CASSLRGGDSYTF. CDR3 sequence (DNA): TGTGCCAGCAGCTTAAGAGGAGGTGATAGCTACACCTTC. The V and J genes are TRBV7-3 and TRBJ1-2; D is unclear. V lost 1 base and J 9 bases, leaving 12 bases between the germline ends. Germline-derived CDR1 and CDR2 are SGHTA and FQGTGA. This CDR3 comprises 13 residues.

This chain joins TRBV6-5 and TRBJ2-1; 9 bases map to TRBD1. This CDR3 is built from 14 residues. CDR1 and CDR2 (germline): MNHEY, SVGAGI. J lost 4 bases, V lost 10 bases, and 8 bases had no gene match. CDR3 region: CATMEGQGYNEQFF. CDR3 nucleotide sequence: TGTGCCACCATGGAGGGACAGGGATACAATGAGCAGTTCTTC.

The chain has TRBV7-9 and TRBJ1-1; D unclear. V was trimmed by 0 bases and J by 4 bases, leaving 9 bases between them. CDR3 size: 14 residues. The germline V gene encodes CDR1 SEHNR and CDR2 FQNEAQ (reference sequence). The CDR3 DNA is TGTGCCAGCAGCTTAGCCGGGGTTGCCACTGAAGCTTTCTTT. Encoded protein: CASSLAGVATEAFF.

J is TRBJ2-5 and V is TRBV2; the match to TRBD2 covers 8 bases. In germline, CDR1 is SNHLY, CDR2 FYNNEI. This CDR3 is 17 amino acids long. The V and J ends lost 5 bases and 3 bases, in that order; junction bases with no gene match: 14. This CDR3 reads CASSSLNLAGGKETQYF. The CDR3 nucleotides read TGTGCCAGCAGTTCCTTAAATCTAGCGGGTGGGAAAGAGACCCAGTACTTC.

The V gene is TRBV5-6, the J gene TRBJ1-3, with D uncertain. V dropped 1 base and J dropped 0 bases, with 11 bases sitting between them. Per the germline V gene, CDR1 is SGHDT and CDR2 is YYEEEE. This CDR3 is 16 amino acids long. The CDR3 spells CASSLITAGSGNTIYF. The CDR3 DNA reads TGTGCCAGCAGCTTGATTACGGCAGGCTCTGGAAACACCATATATTTT.

In regard to this clone: An end of the junction differs from the germline gene, which may be a read error. The chain combines TRBV7-7 with TRBJ2-2, with a possible D match to TRBD1 (6 bases). The CDR3 totals 15 residues. Germline values: CDR1 SSHAT, CDR2 FNYEAQ (reference sequence). CDR3 coding DNA: TGTGCTAGCAGCCCGACAGGTTCGAACACCGGGGAGCTGTTTTTT. The encoded protein is CASSPTGSNTGELFF. Full variable domain (missing parts from reference TRBV7-7 and TRBJ2-2): GAGVSQSPRYKVTKRGQDVTLRCDPISSHATLYWYQQALGQGPEFLTYFNYEAQPDKSGLPSDRFSAERPEGSISTLTIQRTEQRDSAMYRCASSPTGSNTGELFFGEGSRLTVL.

This sequence joins TRBV3-1 (or the pseudogene TRBV3-2) and TRBJ1-2; D unresolved. V was cut by 3 bases and J by 6 bases, with 17 bases left in between. Germline values: CDR1 LGHDT, CDR2 YNNKEL (reference sequence). CDR3 length equals 15 residues. CDR3 in DNA: TGTGCCAGCAGCCACGGCCTATCAAGAGGGAATGGCTACACCTTC. It encodes CASSHGLSRGNGYTF.

The chain recombines TRBV5-6 with TRBJ2-5, with D tentatively TRBD1 (8 bases). Trimming removed 7 bases from V and 5 bases from J, with 18 bases in between. Germline lookup yields CDR1 SGHDT and CDR2 YYEEEE. The length of the CDR3 is 14 residues. The CDR3 protein is CASGQQGDYETQYF. CDR3 nucleotides: TGTGCCAGCGGCCAACAGGGGGACTACGAGACCCAGTACTTC.

The CDR3 DNA is TGTGCCAGTAGTATAGAAGCGGAGACCCAGTACTTC. Its translation is CASSIEAETQYF. This sequence joins TRBV19 and TRBJ2-5; no clear D gene. V was clipped by 0 bases and J by 5 bases, with 4 bases between them. Per the germline V gene, CDR1 is LNHDA and CDR2 is SQIVND (reference sequence). The CDR3 contains 12 residues.

The DNA of the CDR3 is TGCGCCAGCAGTGGGACATCCTACGAGCAGTACTTC. Protein sequence: CASSGTSYEQYF. The chain couples TRBV10-2 to TRBJ2-7; a weak D match, TRBD1 (5 bases). CDR1 WSHSY and CDR2 SAAADI come from the germline V gene. Trimming pared 4 bases from V and 1 base from J, leaving 5 bases between. This CDR3 is built from 12 residues.

This sequence joins TRBV10-2 and TRBJ1-6; D gene unclear. The CDR3 runs to 12 residues. V lost 2 bases to trimming and J lost 7 bases, with 3 bases between them. CDR1 and CDR2 from the germline V gene are WSHSY and SAAADI. This chain's CDR3 is CASSEQNSPLHF. CDR3 coding DNA: TGCGCCAGCAGTGAGCAGAATTCACCCCTCCACTTT.

V is TRBV4-1 and J is TRBJ2-3; the match to TRBD2 covers 10 bases. V trimming: 5 bases; J trimming: 1 base; junction bases outside the gene matches: 9. This CDR3 comprises 17 residues. Germline-derived CDR1 and CDR2 are MGHRA and YSYEKL. This CDR3 reads CASSRGASGGRTDTQYF. In DNA, the CDR3 is TGCGCCAGCAGCAGGGGGGCTAGCGGGGGTCGCACAGATACGCAGTATTTT.

This clone was counted between two and nine times. This rearrangement joins TRBV7-9 to TRBJ2-7; weak D call: TRBD1 (5 bases). Germline assignment: CDR1 SEHNR and CDR2 FQNEAQ (reference sequence). The CDR3 is 13 residues long. The V end lost 2 bases, the J end lost 4 bases, and 9 bases lay between the germline ends. The CDR3 protein is CASSLLQVYEQYF. CDR3 nucleotides: TGTGCCAGCAGCTTACTACAGGTGTACGAGCAGTACTTC.

The CDR3 reads CASSPLGGVLNYGYTF. CDR3 DNA sequence: TGCGCCAGCAGCCCCCTGGGAGGGGTCCTTAACTATGGCTACACCTTC. The gene calls are TRBV5-1 and TRBJ1-2; tentative D call: TRBD1 (5 bases). CDR3 length: 16 amino acids. V lost 4 bases, J lost 1 base, and 17 bases lay in between. Germline CDR1 reads SGHRS; CDR2 reads YFSETQ. Filled out from reference TRBV5-1 and TRBJ1-2, the complete variable domain reads KAGVTQTPRYLIKTRGQQVTLSCSPISGHRSVSWYQQTPGQGLQFLFEYFSETQRNKGNFPGRFSGRQFSNSRSEMNVSTLELGDSALYLCASSPLGGVLNYGYTFGSGTRLTVV.

The V gene is TRBV3-1 (or the pseudogene TRBV3-2), the J gene TRBJ2-2; a possible D gene is TRBD1 (5 bases). The CDR3 is 15 residues long. The V and J ends lost 5 bases and 1 base respectively, with 11 bases between them. Germline lookup yields CDR1 LGHDT and CDR2 YNNKEL (reference sequence). The DNA of the CDR3 is TGTGCCAGCAGCGGCAGGGCGGTGAACACCGGGGAGCTGTTTTTT. Protein product: CASSGRAVNTGELFF.